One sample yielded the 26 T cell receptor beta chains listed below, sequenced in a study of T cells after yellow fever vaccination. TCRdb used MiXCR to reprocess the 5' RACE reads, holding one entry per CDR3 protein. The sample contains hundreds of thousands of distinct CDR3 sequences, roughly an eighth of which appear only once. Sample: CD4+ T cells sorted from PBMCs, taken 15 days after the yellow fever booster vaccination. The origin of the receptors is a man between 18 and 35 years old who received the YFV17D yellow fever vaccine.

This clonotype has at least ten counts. CDR3 sequence reads: CASSLLAGFRNEQFF. The CDR3 DNA reads TGTGCCAGCAGTCTTCTAGCGGGCTTTAGAAATGAGCAGTTCTTC. The chain joins TRBV12-3 or TRBV12-4 to TRBJ2-1, with 8 bases aligning to TRBD2. The CDR3 has 15 amino acids. V lost 5 bases and J lost 7; bases outside the gene matches: 10.

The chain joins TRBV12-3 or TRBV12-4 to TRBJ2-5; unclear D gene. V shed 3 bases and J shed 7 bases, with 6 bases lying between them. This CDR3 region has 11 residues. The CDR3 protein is CASSFLGTQYF. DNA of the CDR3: TGTGCCAGCAGTTTCCTGGGGACCCAGTACTTC.

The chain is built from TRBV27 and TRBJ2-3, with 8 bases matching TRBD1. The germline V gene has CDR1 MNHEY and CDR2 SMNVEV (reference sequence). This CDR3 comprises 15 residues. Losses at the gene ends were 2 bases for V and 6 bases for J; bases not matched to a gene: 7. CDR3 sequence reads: CASSLRGQGPDTQYF. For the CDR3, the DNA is TGTGCCAGCAGTTTACGCGGACAGGGTCCCGATACGCAGTATTTT.

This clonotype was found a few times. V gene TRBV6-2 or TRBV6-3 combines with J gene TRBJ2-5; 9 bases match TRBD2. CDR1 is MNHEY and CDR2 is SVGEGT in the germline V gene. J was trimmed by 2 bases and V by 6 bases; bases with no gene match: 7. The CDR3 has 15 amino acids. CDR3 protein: CASSLRLADQETQYF. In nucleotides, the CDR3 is TGTGCCAGCAGCCTCCGACTAGCGGATCAAGAGACCCAGTACTTC.

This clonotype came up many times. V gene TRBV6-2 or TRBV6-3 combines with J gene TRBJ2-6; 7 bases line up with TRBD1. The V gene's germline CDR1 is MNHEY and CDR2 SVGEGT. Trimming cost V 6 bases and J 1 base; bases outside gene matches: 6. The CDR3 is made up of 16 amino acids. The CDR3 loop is CASSSDRASGANVLTF. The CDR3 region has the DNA TGTGCCAGCAGCAGCGACAGGGCTTCTGGGGCCAACGTCCTGACTTTC.

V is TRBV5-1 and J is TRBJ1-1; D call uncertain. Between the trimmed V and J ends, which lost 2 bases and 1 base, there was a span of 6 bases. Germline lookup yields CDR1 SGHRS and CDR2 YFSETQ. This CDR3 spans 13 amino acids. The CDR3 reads CASSFAENTEAFF. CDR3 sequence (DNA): TGCGCCAGCAGCTTCGCGGAGAACACTGAAGCTTTCTTT.

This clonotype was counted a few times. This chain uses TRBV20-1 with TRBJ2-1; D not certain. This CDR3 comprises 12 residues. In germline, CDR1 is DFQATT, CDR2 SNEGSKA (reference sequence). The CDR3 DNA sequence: TGCAGGTGCAGGACGAACAACAATGAGCAGTTCTTC. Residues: CRCRTNNNEQFF.

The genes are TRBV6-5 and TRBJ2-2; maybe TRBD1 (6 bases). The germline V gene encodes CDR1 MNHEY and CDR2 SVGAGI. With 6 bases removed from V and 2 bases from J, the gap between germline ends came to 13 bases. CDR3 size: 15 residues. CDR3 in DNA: TGTGCCAGCAGGCCTACCGGGACAAACACCGGGGAGCTGTTTTTT. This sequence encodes CASRPTGTNTGELFF.

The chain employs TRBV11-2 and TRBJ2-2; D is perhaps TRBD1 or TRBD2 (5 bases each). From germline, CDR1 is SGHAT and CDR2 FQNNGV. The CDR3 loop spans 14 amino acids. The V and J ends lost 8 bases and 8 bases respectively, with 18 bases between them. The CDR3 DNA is TGTGCCAGCGGGGGAGACTATGTGTTGGGGGAGCTGTTTTTT. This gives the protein CASGGDYVLGELFF. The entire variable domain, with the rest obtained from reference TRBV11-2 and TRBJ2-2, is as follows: EAGVAQSPRYKIIEKRQSVAFWCNPISGHATLYWYQQILGQGPKLLIQFQNNGVVDDSQLPKDRFSAERLKGVDSTLKIQPAKLEDSAVYLCASGGDYVLGELFFGEGSRLTVL.

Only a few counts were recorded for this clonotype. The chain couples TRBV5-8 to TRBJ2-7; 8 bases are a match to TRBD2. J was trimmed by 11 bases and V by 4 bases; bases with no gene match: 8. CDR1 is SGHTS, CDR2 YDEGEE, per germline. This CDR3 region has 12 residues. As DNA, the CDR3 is TGTGCCAGCAGCGTATGGACGGGGGGGGAGTACTTC. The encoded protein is CASSVWTGGEYF.

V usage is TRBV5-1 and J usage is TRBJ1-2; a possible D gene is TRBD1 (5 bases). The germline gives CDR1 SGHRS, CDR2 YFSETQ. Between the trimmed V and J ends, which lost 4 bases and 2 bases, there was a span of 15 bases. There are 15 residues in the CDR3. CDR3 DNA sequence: TGCGCCAGCAGCCCCGGGACGGGGGACAACTATGGCTACACCTTC. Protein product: CASSPGTGDNYGYTF.

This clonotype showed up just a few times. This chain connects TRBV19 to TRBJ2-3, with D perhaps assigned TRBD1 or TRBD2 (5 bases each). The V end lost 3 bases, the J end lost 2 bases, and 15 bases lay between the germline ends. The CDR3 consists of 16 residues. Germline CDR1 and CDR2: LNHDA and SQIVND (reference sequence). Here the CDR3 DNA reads TGTGCCAGTAGTATGATCAGGGACCTAGACACAGATACGCAGTATTTT. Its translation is CASSMIRDLDTDTQYF.

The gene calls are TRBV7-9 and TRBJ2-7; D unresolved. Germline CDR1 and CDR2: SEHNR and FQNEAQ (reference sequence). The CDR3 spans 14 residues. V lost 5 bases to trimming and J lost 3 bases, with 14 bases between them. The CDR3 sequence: CASSGSRLSYEQYF. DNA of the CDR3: TGTGCCAGCAGCGGCTCTAGACTCAGCTACGAGCAGTACTTC.

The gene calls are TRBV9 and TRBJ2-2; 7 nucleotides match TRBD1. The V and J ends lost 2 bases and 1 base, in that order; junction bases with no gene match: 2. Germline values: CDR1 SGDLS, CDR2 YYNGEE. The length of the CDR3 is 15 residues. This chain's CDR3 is CASSVTGMNTGELFF. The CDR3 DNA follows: TGTGCCAGCAGCGTGACAGGGATGAACACCGGGGAGCTGTTTTTT.

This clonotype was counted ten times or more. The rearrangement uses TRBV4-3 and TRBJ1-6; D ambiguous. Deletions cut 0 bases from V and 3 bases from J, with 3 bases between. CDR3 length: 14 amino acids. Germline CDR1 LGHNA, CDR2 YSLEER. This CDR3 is CASSQEDYNSPLHF. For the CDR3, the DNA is TGCGCCAGCAGCCAAGAGGACTATAATTCACCCCTCCACTTT.

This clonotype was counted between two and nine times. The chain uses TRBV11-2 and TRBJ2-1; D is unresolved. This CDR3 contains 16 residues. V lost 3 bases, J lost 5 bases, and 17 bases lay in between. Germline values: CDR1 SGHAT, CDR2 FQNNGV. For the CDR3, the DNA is TGTGCCAGCAGCTTCCTAGTGCTCCATGCCAACAATGAGCAGTTCTTC. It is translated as CASSFLVLHANNEQFF. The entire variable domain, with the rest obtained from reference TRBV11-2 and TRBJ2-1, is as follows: EAGVAQSPRYKIIEKRQSVAFWCNPISGHATLYWYQQILGQGPKLLIQFQNNGVVDDSQLPKDRFSAERLKGVDSTLKIQPAKLEDSAVYLCASSFLVLHANNEQFFGPGTRLTVL.

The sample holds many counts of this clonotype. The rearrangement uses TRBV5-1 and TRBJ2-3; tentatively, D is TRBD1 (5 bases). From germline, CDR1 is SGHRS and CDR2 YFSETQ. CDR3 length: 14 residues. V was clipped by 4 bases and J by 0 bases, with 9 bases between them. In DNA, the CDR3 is TGCGCCAGCAGCAGGACATCTAGCACAGATACGCAGTATTTT. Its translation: CASSRTSSTDTQYF.

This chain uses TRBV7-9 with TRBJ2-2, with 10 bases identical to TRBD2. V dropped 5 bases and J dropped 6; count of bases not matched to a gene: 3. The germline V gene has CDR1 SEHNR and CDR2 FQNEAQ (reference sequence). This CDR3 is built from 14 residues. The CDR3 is CASSRSGGAGELFF. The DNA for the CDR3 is TGTGCCAGCAGCCGGAGCGGGGGGGCCGGGGAGCTGTTTTTT.

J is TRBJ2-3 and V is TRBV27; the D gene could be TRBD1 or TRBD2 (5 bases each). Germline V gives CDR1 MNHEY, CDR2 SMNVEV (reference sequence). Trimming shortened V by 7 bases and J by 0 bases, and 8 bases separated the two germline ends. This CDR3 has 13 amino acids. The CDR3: CASTGTSTDTQYF. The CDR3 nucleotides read TGTGCCAGCACCGGGACGAGCACAGATACGCAGTATTTT.

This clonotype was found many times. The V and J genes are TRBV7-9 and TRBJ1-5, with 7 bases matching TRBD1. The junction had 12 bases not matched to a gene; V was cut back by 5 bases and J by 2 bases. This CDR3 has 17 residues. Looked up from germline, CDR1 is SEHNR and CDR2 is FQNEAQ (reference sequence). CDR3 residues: CASSIGTSTGGNQPQHF. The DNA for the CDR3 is TGTGCCAGCAGCATTGGGACATCAACAGGGGGCAATCAGCCCCAGCATTTT.

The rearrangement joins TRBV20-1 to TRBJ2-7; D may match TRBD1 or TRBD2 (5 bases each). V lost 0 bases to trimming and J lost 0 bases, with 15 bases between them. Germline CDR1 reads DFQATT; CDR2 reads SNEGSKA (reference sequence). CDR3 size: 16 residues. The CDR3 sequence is CSARDLSRGRSYEQYF. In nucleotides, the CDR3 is TGCAGTGCTAGAGATCTGTCACGGGGCCGCTCCTACGAGCAGTACTTC.

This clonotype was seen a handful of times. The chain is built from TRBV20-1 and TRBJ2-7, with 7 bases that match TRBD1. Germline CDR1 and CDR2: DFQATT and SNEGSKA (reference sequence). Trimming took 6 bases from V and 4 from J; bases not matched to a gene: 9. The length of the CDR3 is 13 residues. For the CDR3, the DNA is TGCAGTGCCTCGGGAACAGGGGCATACGAGCAGTACGTC. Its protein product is CSASGTGAYEQYV.

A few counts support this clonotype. CDR3 bases: TGTGCCAGCAGCCAGGCCTTAAGGGGGCAGACCCAGTACTTC. This encodes CASSQALRGQTQYF. The J gene is TRBJ2-5, the V gene TRBV7-2; the match to TRBD1 covers 7 bases. This CDR3 region has 14 residues. CDR1 and CDR2 from the germline V gene are SGHTA and FQGNSA. The V segment lost 5 bases and the J segment 6 bases; nucleotides outside the gene matches: 9.

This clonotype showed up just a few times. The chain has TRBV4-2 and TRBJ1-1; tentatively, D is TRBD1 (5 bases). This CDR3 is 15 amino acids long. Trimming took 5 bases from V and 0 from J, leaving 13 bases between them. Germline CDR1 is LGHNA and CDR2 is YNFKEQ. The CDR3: CASSRERTLNTEAFF. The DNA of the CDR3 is TGTGCCAGCAGCAGGGAAAGGACATTGAACACTGAAGCTTTCTTT.

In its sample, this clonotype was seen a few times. The CDR3 spells CSARENRGNSPLHF. The CDR3, as DNA: TGCAGTGCCCGGGAGAACAGGGGAAATTCACCCCTCCACTTT. This rearrangement joins TRBV20-1 to TRBJ1-6; 7 nucleotides line up with TRBD1. The J segment lost 7 bases and the V segment lost 6 bases, leaving 9 bases of the junction unmatched. The CDR3 extends over 14 amino acids. The germline gives CDR1 DFQATT, CDR2 SNEGSKA (reference sequence).

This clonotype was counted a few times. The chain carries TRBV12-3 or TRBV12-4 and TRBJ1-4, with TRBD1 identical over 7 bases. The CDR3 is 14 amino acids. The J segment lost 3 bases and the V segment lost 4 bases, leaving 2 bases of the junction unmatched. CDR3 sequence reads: CASSSQGANEKLFF. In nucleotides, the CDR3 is TGTGCCAGCAGTTCCCAGGGGGCTAATGAAAAACTGTTTTTT.